The TCR beta chain described here comes from a study of T cells after yellow fever vaccination. Each CDR3 protein gets one entry after TCRdb re-called the 5' RACE reads with MiXCR. The table has 250,000 to 300,000 distinct CDR3 sequences, 5.2% seen once; the top ten hold roughly 3.3%. This clonotype appeared a few times. V was pared by 2 bases and J by 1 base, with 6 bases between. CDR3 size: 13 residues. Looked up from germline, CDR1 is SGHKS and CDR2 is YYEKEE (reference sequence). The starting material was CD4+ T cells sorted from PBMCs, obtained on the day of the yellow fever booster vaccination. The rearrangement joins TRBV5-5 to TRBJ1-2; D unclear. The TCR was taken from a man aged 18-30 years who received the YFV17D yellow fever vaccine. CDR3 nucleotides: TGTGCCAGCAGCTTCGACTATAACTATGGCTACACCTTC. Amino acids: CASSFDYNYGYTF.